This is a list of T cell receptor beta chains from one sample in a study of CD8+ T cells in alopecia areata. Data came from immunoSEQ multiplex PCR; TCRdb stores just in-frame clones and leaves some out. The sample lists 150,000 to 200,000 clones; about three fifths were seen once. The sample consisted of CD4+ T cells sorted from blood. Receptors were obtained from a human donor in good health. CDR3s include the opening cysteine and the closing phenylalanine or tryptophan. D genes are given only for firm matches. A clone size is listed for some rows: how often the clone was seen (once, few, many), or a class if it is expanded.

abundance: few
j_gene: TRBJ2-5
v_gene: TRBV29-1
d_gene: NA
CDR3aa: CSAEPRRGQETQYF
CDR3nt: TGCAGCGCCGAACCCAGACGTGGGCAAGAGACCCAGTACTTC

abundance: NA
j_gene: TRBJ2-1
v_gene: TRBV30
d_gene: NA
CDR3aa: CAWSATSRGVQFF
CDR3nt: TGTGCCTGGAGTGCGACATCACGTGGTGTGCAGTTCTTC

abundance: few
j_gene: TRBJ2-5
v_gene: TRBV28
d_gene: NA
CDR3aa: CASSWPLPGQETQYF
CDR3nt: TGTGCCAGCAGCTGGCCCCTACCCGGGCAAGAGACCCAGTACTTC

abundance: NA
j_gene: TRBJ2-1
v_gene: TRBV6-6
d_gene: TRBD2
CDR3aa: CATGTSGRAREQFF
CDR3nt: TGTGCCACCGGGACTAGCGGGAGGGCAAGGGAGCAGTTCTTC

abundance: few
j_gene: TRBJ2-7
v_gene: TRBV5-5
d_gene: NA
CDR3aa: CASSLGGNYEQYF
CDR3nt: TGTGCCAGCAGCTTGGGAGGGAACTACGAGCAGTACTTC

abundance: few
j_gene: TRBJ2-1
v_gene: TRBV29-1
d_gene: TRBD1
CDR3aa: CSVVTGQGRNEQFF
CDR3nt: TGCAGCGTTGTAACGGGACAGGGGAGAAATGAGCAGTTCTTC

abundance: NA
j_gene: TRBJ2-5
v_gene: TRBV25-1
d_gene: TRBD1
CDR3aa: CASSKGDRAFRETQYF
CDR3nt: TGTGCCAGCAGTAAAGGGGACAGGGCGTTTCGAGAGACCCAGTACTTC

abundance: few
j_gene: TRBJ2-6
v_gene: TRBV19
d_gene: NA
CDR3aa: CASTPGWLGSGANVLTF
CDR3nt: TGTGCCAGTACCCCCGGGTGGCTTGGCTCTGGGGCCAACGTCCTGACTTTC

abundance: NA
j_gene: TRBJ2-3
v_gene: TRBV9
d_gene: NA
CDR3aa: CASSPRLADTDTQYF
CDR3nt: TGTGCCAGCAGCCCCCGGTTAGCGGACACAGATACGCAGTATTTT

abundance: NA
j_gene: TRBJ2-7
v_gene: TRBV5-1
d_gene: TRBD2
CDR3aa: CASSLGGLATLGAYEQYF
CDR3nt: TGCGCCAGCAGCTTGGGGGGACTAGCGACCCTTGGGGCCTACGAGCAGTACTTC

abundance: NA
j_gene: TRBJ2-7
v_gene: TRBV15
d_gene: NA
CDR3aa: CATGTQSYEQYF
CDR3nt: TGTGCCACCGGGACTCAATCCTACGAGCAGTACTTC

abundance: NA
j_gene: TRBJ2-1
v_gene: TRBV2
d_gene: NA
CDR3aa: CASTIPTIYNEQFF
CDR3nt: TGTGCCAGCACGATACCCACCATCTACAATGAGCAGTTCTTC

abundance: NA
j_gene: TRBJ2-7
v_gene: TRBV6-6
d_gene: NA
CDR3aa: CASSFSTGSYEQYF
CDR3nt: TGTGCCAGCAGTTTTTCTACGGGGTCCTACGAGCAGTACTTC

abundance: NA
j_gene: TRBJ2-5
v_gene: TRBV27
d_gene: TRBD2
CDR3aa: CASERTSDGTQYF
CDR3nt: TGTGCCAGCGAACGGACTAGCGACGGGACCCAGTACTTC

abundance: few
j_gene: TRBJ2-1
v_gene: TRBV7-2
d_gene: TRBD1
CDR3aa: CASSGQSGTGSNEQFF
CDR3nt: TGTGCCAGCAGCGGCCAATCCGGGACAGGATCCAATGAGCAGTTCTTC

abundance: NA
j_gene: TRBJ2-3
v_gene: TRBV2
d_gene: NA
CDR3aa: CASSEYSTSTDTQYF
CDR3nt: TGTGCCAGCAGTGAATACAGTACTAGCACAGATACGCAGTATTTT

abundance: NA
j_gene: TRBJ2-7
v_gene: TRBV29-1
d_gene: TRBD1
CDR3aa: CSVEGDRGTYEQYF
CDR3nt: TGCAGCGTTGAAGGGGACAGGGGGACCTACGAGCAGTACTTC

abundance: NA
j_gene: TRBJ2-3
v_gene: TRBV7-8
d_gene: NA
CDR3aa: CASSLNRGTDTQYF
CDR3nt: TGTGCCAGCAGTCTCAATAGGGGCACAGATACGCAGTATTTT

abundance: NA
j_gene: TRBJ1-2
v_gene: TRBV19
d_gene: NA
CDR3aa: CASSDRGRDYGYTF
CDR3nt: TGTGCCAGTAGCGATAGGGGCCGCGACTATGGCTACACCTTC

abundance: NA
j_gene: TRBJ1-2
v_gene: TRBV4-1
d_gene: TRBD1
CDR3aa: CASSQTIDRVYGYTF
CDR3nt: TGCGCCAGCAGCCAAACGATAGACAGGGTCTATGGCTACACCTTC

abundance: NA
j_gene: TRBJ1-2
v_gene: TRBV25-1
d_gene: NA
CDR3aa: CASSERWSSKEKGGYTF
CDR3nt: TGTGCCAGCAGTGAACGGTGGAGCTCAAAAGAAAAAGGTGGCTACACCTTC

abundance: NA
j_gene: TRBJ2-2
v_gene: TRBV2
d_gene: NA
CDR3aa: CASSLPRGTNTGELFF
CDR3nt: TGTGCCAGCAGCTTACCCCGGGGCACGAACACCGGGGAGCTGTTTTTT